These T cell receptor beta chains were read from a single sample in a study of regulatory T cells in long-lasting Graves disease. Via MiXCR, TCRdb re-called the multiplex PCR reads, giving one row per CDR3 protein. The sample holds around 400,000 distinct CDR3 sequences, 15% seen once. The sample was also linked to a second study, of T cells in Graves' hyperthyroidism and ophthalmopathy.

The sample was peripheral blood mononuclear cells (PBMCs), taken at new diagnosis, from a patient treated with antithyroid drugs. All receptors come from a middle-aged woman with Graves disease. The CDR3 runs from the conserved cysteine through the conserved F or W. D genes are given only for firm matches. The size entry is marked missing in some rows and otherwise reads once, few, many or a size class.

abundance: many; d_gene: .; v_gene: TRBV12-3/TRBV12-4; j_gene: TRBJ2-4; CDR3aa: CASSFDQVLAKNIQYF; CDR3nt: TGTGCCAGCAGTTTTGATCAGGTCCTAGCCAAAAACATTCAGTACTTC
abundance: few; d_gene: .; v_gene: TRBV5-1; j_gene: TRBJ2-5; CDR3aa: CASSLAAAGAGETQYF; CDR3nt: TGCGCCAGCAGCTTGGCGGCGGCGGGGGCTGGGGAGACCCAGTACTTC
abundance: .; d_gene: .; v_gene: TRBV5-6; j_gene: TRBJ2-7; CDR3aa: CASSRVAGSSYEQYF; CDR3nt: TGTGCCAGCAGCCGTGTTGCGGGGAGCTCCTACGAGCAGTACTTC
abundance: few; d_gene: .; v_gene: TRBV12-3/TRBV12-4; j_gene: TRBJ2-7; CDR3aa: CASSRAGGSYEQYF; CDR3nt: TGTGCCAGCAGTCGTGCTGGGGGCTCCTACGAGCAGTACTTC
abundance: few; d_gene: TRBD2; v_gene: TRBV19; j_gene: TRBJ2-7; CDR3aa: CARGLAVTYEQYF; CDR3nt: TGTGCCCGGGGACTAGCGGTAACCTACGAGCAGTACTTC
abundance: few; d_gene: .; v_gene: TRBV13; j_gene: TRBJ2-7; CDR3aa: CASSPEGDHEQYF; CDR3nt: TGTGCCAGCAGCCCCGAGGGGGATCACGAGCAGTACTTC
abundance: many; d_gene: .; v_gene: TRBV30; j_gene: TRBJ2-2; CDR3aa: CAWKLTGNTGELFF; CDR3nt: TGTGCCTGGAAACTCACAGGGAACACCGGGGAGCTGTTTTTT
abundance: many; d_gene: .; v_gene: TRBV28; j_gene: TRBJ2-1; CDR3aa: CASSLGRDSEQFF; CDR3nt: TGTGCCAGCAGTTTGGGCCGGGACTCCGAGCAGTTCTTC
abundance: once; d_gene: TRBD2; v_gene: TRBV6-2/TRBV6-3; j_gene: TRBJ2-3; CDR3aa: CASSVSISGRVGDTQYF; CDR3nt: TGTGCCAGCAGTGTATCGATCAGCGGGAGGGTCGGAGATACGCAGTATTTT
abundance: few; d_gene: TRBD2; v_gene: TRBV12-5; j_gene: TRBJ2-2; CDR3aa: CASGEGSGSGTGELFF; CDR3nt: TGTGCTAGTGGCGAGGGGAGCGGGAGTGGAACCGGGGAGCTGTTTTTT
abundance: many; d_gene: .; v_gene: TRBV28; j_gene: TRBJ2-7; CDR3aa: CASSLVVDEQYF; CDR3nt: TGTGCCAGCAGTTTGGTTGTGGACGAGCAGTACTTC
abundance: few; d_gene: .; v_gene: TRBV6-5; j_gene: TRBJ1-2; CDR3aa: CASSYDPDSYARGYTF; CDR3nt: TGTGCCAGCAGTTACGATCCGGACAGCTACGCGCGTGGCTACACCTTC
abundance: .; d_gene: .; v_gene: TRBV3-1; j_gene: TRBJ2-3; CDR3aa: CASSPDGAGRTDTQYF; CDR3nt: TGTGCCAGCAGCCCAGACGGGGCGGGGCGCACAGATACGCAGTATTTT
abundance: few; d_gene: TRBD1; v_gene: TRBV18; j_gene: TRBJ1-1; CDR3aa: CASSPISGQGITEAFF; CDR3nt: TGTGCCAGCTCACCAATCTCGGGACAGGGCATCACTGAAGCTTTCTTT
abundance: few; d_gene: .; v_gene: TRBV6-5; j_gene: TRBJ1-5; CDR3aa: CASSYVQQPQHF; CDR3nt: TGTGCCAGCAGTTACGTACAGCAGCCCCAGCATTTT
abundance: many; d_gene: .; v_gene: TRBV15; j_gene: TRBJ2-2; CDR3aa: CATSRDFLLVGGSPNTGELFF; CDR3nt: TGTGCCACCAGCAGAGATTTTCTTTTAGTTGGGGGGTCCCCAAACACCGGGGAGCTGTTTTTT
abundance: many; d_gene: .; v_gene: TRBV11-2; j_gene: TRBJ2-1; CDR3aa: CASSPRGGGTWNEQFF; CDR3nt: TGTGCCAGCAGCCCAAGGGGTGGCGGGACTTGGAATGAGCAGTTCTTC
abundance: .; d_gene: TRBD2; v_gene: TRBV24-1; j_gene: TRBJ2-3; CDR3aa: CATSVPGLAAHPDTQYF; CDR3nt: TGTGCCACCAGTGTGCCGGGACTAGCGGCCCATCCAGATACGCAGTATTTT
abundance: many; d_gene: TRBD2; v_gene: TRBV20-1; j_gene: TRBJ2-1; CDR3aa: CSARDGTSGSNYNEQFF; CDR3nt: TGCAGTGCTAGAGATGGGACTAGCGGGAGCAACTACAATGAGCAGTTCTTC
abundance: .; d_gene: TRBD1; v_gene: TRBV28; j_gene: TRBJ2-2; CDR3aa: CASRQDRVTTGELFF; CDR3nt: TGTGCCAGCAGACAGGACAGGGTGACCACCGGGGAGCTGTTTTTT
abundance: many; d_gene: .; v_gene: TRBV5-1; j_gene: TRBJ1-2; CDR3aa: CASSSGGNYGYTF; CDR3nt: TGCGCCAGCAGCTCCGGCGGGAACTATGGCTACACCTTC
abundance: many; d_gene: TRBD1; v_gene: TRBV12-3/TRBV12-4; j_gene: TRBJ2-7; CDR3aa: CASSFIPGQGGYEQYF; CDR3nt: TGTGCCAGCAGTTTCATCCCCGGACAGGGAGGCTACGAGCAGTACTTC
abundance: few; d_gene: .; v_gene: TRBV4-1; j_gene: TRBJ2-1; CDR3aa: CASSPPTSREQFF; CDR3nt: TGCGCCAGCAGCCCACCGACTAGTCGTGAGCAGTTCTTC
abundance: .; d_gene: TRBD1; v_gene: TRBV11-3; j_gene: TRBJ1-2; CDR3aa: CASSLDRGDYTF; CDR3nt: TGTGCCAGCAGCTTAGACAGGGGGGACTACACCTTC
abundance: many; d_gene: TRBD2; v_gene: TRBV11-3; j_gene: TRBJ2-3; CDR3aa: CASSTQREQTGTDTQYF; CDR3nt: TGTGCCAGCAGCACACAGCGGGAACAGACCGGCACAGATACGCAGTATTTT
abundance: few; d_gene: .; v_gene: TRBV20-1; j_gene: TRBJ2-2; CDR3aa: CSARVNWGTGELFF; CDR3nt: TGCAGTGCTAGAGTAAACTGGGGCACCGGGGAGCTGTTTTTT
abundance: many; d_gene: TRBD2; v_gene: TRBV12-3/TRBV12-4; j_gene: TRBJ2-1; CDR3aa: CASSWTSGTRLDEQFF; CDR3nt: TGTGCCAGCAGTTGGACTAGCGGGACACGTTTGGATGAGCAGTTCTTC
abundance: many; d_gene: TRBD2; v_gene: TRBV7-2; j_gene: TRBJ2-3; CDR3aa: CASSLRLADTDTQYF; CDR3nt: TGTGCCAGCAGCTTACGACTAGCGGACACAGATACGCAGTATTTT
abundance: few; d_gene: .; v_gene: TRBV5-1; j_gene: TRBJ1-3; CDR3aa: CASSLVASGNTIYF; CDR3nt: TGCGCCAGCAGCCTTGTAGCCTCTGGAAACACCATATATTTT
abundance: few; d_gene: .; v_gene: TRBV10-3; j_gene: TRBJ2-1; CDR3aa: CAIRRDRPYNEQFF; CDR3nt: TGTGCCATAAGACGGGACCGACCCTACAATGAGCAGTTCTTC
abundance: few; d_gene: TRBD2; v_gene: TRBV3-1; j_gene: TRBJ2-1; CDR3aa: CASSQSLAGATNEQFF; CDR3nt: TGTGCCAGCAGCCAATCGCTAGCGGGAGCTACCAATGAGCAGTTCTTC
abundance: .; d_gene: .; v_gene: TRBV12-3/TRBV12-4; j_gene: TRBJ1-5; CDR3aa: CASSWGTSDQPQHF; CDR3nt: TGTGCCAGCAGCTGGGGGACATCCGATCAGCCCCAGCATTTT
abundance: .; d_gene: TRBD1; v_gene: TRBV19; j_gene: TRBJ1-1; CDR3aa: CASSFTGGAMSEAFF; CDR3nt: TGTGCCAGTAGTTTTACAGGGGGCGCGATGTCTGAAGCTTTCTTT
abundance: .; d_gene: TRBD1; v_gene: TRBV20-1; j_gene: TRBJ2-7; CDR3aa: CSARPYRGHSYEQYF; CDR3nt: TGCAGTGCTAGACCTTACAGGGGGCACTCCTACGAGCAGTACTTC
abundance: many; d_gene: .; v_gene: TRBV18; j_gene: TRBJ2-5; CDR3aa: CASSPRGSSQETQYF; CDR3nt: TGTGCCAGCTCACCAAGGGGGAGTAGCCAAGAGACCCAGTACTTC
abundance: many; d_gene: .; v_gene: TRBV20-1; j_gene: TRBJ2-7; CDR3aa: CSAHRRRGQRSAYEQYF; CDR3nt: TGCAGTGCCCACCGCCGGCGAGGGCAGAGAAGCGCCTACGAGCAGTACTTC
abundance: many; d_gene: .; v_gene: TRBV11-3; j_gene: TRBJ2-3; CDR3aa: CASSHRPTSTDTQYF; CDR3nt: TGTGCCAGCAGCCATAGGCCAACTAGCACAGATACGCAGTATTTT
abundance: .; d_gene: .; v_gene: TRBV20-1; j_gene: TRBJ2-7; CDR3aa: CSARGRGNEQYF; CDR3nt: TGCAGTGCTAGGGGCAGGGGAAACGAGCAGTACTTC
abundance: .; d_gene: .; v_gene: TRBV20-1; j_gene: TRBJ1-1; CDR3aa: CSASWDARYTEAFF; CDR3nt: TGCAGTGCTAGTTGGGATGCCAGGTACACTGAAGCTTTCTTT
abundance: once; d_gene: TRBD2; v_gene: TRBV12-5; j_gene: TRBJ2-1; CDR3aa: CASGLGTSGFDEQFF; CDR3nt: TGTGCTAGTGGTTTGGGGACTAGCGGGTTCGATGAGCAGTTCTTC
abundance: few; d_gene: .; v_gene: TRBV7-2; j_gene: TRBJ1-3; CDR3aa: CASGDSRNTIYF; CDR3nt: TGTGCCAGCGGAGACAGCCGAAACACCATATATTTT
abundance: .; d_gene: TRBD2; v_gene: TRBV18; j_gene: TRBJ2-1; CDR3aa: CASSPQRDTYNEQFF; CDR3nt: TGTGCCAGCTCACCACAGCGGGATACCTACAATGAGCAGTTCTTC
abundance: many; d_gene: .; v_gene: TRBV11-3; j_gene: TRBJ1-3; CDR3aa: CASSPRHTGNTIYF; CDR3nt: TGTGCCAGCAGCCCCCGACATACCGGAAACACCATATATTTT
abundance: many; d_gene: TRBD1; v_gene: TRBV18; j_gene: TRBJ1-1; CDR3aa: CASSQQGVAEAFF; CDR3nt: TGTGCCAGCTCACAACAGGGGGTGGCTGAAGCTTTCTTT
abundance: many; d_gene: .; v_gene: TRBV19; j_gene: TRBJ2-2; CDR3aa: CASSRGLATGELFF; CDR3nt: TGTGCCAGTAGTAGAGGACTCGCCACCGGGGAGCTGTTTTTT
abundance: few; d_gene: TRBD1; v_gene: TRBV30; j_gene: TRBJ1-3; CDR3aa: CAWDLTGVNGNTIYF; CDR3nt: TGTGCCTGGGATTTGACAGGGGTGAATGGAAACACCATATATTTT
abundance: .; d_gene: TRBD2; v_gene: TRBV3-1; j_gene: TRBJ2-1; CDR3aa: CASSPLSAGDGNEQFF; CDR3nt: TGTGCCAGCAGCCCCCTCTCAGCGGGAGATGGGAATGAGCAGTTCTTC
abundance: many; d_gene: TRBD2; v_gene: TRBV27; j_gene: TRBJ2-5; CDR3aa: CASSLFSGREETQYF; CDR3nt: TGTGCCAGCAGTTTATTTAGCGGGAGGGAAGAGACCCAGTACTTC
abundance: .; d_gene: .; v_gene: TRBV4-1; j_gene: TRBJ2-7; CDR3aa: CASSPDQTDYEQYF; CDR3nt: TGCGCCAGCAGCCCGGACCAAACCGACTACGAGCAGTACTTC
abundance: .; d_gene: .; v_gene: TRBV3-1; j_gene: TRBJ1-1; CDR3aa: CASSQAKGITETFF; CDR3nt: TGTGCCAGCAGCCAAGCCAAGGGGATCACTGAAACTTTCTTT